Listed below are T cell receptor beta chains from one sample, sequenced in a study of cytomegalovirus exposure and HLA in healthy donors. The repertoire was sequenced with immunoSEQ multiplex PCR; TCRdb's copy has only in-frame clones and lacks some. The sample consists of some 69,000 clones, around 70% of them appearing once. Material: PBMCs. The receptor set was obtained from a male donor in good health and CMV-seropositive. The CDR3 runs from the conserved cysteine through the conserved F or W. A D gene is named only where the DNA matches it firmly. A row's size may be missing; if present it is once, few, many or a size class.

j_call	v_call	clone_size	d_call	cdr3_nt	cdr3_aa
TRBJ2-1	TRBV10-1	-	-	TGCGCCAGCAGTGAGTCAACAGGGCGAATTTACAATGAGCAGTTCTTC	CASSESTGRIYNEQFF
TRBJ1-2	TRBV20-1	-	TRBD1	TGCAGTGTCAGACAGGGTTGGGGCTACACCTTC	CSVRQGWGYTF
TRBJ2-3	TRBV7-2	-	-	TGTGCCAGCAACCACGGGGTGGGTACGCAGTATTTT	CASNHGVGTQYF
TRBJ1-4	TRBV19	-	TRBD1	TGTGCCAGTAGGGCCCCAGGGGGGAATAATGAAAAACTGTTTTTT	CASRAPGGNNEKLFF
TRBJ2-1	TRBV11-3	-	TRBD2	TGTGCCAGCAGCTTAGGGACTAGCGGGTACAATGAGCAGTTCTTC	CASSLGTSGYNEQFF
TRBJ2-7	TRBV10-1	medium-sized	-	TGCGCCAGCAGTGAGTCGGAGGGCGAGCAGTACTTC	CASSESEGEQYF
TRBJ2-7	TRBV7-2	-	-	TGTGCCAGCAGCACCCCAGGGGGGTGGGAGCAGTACTTC	CASSTPGGWEQYF
TRBJ1-1	TRBV10-3	-	-	TGTGCCATCAGTGAAGAGCCGTGGGGGAGGGCTTTCTTT	CAISEEPWGRAFF
TRBJ2-1	TRBV30	-	TRBD1	TGTGCCTGGAGTAGACAGGGGAATGAGGTATACAATGAGCAGTTCTTC	CAWSRQGNEVYNEQFF
TRBJ2-1	TRBV4-1	medium-sized	TRBD2	TGCGCCAGCTCCCCATGGGAGGGAAGGGACAATGAGCAGTTCTTC	CASSPWEGRDNEQFF
TRBJ2-3	TRBV7-8	few	TRBD2	TGTGCCAGCAGCTTGCATCGGCTAGCGGGGGGGAAAAGCACAGATACGCAGTATTTT	CASSLHRLAGGKSTDTQYF
TRBJ1-3	TRBV27	-	-	TGTGCCAGCAGCACAGGGTTAGGAAACACCATATATTTT	CASSTGLGNTIYF
TRBJ1-5	TRBV4-1	-	-	TGCGCCAGCAGCCAAGGCGAAATTCAGCCCCAGCATTTT	CASSQGEIQPQHF
TRBJ1-1	TRBV5-1	-	TRBD1	TGCGCCAGCAGCCTACGAACGGGACAGGGGGTCACTGAAGCTTTCTTT	CASSLRTGQGVTEAFF
TRBJ2-7	TRBV4-2	few	TRBD2	TGTGCCAGCAGCCAGGGGGGGACTAGCGGACCCTACGAGCAGTACTTC	CASSQGGTSGPYEQYF
TRBJ2-7	TRBV10-2	-	-	TGCGCCAGCAGTGACTTGGACAGCTCCTACGAGCAGTACTTC	CASSDLDSSYEQYF
TRBJ1-2	TRBV5-1	few	TRBD1	TGCGCCAGCAGCTTGGAGGGGAGGACAGGGGATGGCTACACCTTC	CASSLEGRTGDGYTF
TRBJ2-7	TRBV9	-	-	TGTGCCAGCAGCGCAAGGCCCGGGACCTACGAGCAGTACTTC	CASSARPGTYEQYF
TRBJ2-1	TRBV18	once	TRBD1	TGTGCCAGCTCACTAAGACAGGGAAGTTACAATGAGCAGTTCTTC	CASSLRQGSYNEQFF
TRBJ2-2	TRBV5-1	once	TRBD1	TGCGCCAGCAGCCCCTGGGACAGGAACACCGGGGAGCTGTTTTTT	CASSPWDRNTGELFF
TRBJ1-1	TRBV30	-	TRBD1	TGTGCCTGGAGTGAGGGACAGTCGAACACTGAAGCTTTCTTT	CAWSEGQSNTEAFF
TRBJ2-5	TRBV20-1	-	-	TGCAGTGCTCAGGACGCGGGGACCCAGTACTTC	CSAQDAGTQYF
TRBJ1-6	TRBV10-3	-	-	TGTGCCATCAGGGAGGAGGATTCACCCCTCCACTTT	CAIREEDSPLHF
TRBJ2-5	TRBV6-1	-	-	TGTGCCAGCAACTTACGGGGTCGGGGCCAAGAGACCCAGTACTTC	CASNLRGRGQETQYF
TRBJ2-5	TRBV25-1	-	TRBD2	TGTGCCAGCAGTGAGTCTAGCGGGAGGGAAGAGACCCAGTACTTC	CASSESSGREETQYF
TRBJ1-4	TRBV5-4	-	-	TGTGCCAGCAGCTTGGAGCTGGAGGAAAAACTGTTTTTT	CASSLELEEKLFF
TRBJ1-6	TRBV5-4	-	-	TGTGCCAGCAGCTTCCTCGCTACGAATCCCACCTCACCCCTCCACTTT	CASSFLATNPTSPLHF
TRBJ2-1	TRBV9	few	TRBD2	TGTGCCAGCAGCGATCGACTAGCGGGGCAGGCTGAGCAGTTCTTC	CASSDRLAGQAEQFF
TRBJ2-7	TRBV28	-	TRBD2	TGTGCCAGCAGTTTGGGGGGGGTGGGGGTGACCTACGAGCAGTACTTC	CASSLGGVGVTYEQYF
TRBJ2-7	TRBV2	few	TRBD1	TGTGCCAGCAGGATTCAACGTACAGGGGGCGGCGAGCAGTACTTC	CASRIQRTGGGEQYF
TRBJ1-4	TRBV11-2	-	TRBD1	TGTGCCAGCAGTTCCTACCGGGACAGGAGGAAGCTGGCTAATGAAAAACTGTTTTTT	CASSSYRDRRKLANEKLFF
TRBJ2-1	TRBV5-1	-	TRBD2	TGCGCCAGCAGCTTGGCGGCCGGGGCTAGCGGGAGTGATGAGCAGTTCTTC	CASSLAAGASGSDEQFF
TRBJ2-7	TRBV6-1	medium-sized	TRBD2	TGTGCCAGCAGCACCCTCGGACTAGCTTTCTACGAGCAGTACTTC	CASSTLGLAFYEQYF
TRBJ1-4	TRBV11-2	-	TRBD1	TGTGCCAGCAGCCCGGCGACAGGGCTTGACGAAAAACTGTTTTTT	CASSPATGLDEKLFF
TRBJ1-3	TRBV5-1	-	-	TGCGCCAGCAGCCGCGGGGTCTCTGGAAACACCATATATTTT	CASSRGVSGNTIYF
TRBJ1-1	TRBV27	-	TRBD1	TGTGCCAGCAGTTCCTCGGGGTTGAGGGAACAGGGGACTGAAGCTTTCTTT	CASSSSGLREQGTEAFF
TRBJ2-7	TRBV4-1	-	TRBD2	TGCGCCAGCAGCCAAGCTCTGGGGCGGGAGTACGAGCAGTACTTC	CASSQALGREYEQYF
TRBJ1-5	TRBV2	-	TRBD1	TGTGCCAGCAGTACCGGGACAGGGGGCAATCAGCCCCAGCATTTT	CASSTGTGGNQPQHF
TRBJ2-1	TRBV7-9	-	TRBD2	TGTTCCAGCAGCCCTAGCGGGAGTCCCCTAAATGAGCAGTTCTTC	CSSSPSGSPLNEQFF
TRBJ2-7	TRBV30	-	-	TGTGCCTGGAGTGTAGGACAGCCCAGCGAGCAGTACTTC	CAWSVGQPSEQYF
TRBJ2-1	TRBV28	-	-	TGTGCCAGCAGTCTTCCCTCTGGCGCCCTAAGCGGGGAGCAGTTCTTC	CASSLPSGALSGEQFF
TRBJ2-2	TRBV5-1	-	TRBD1	TGCGCCAGCAGCTTGAGGCAGGGGGCGCAAACCGGGGAGCTGTTTTTT	CASSLRQGAQTGELFF
TRBJ2-1	TRBV14	-	TRBD1	TGTGCCAGCAGCCAAACCTTAGGCGGACAGGCGAGAAATGAGCAGTTCTTC	CASSQTLGGQARNEQFF
TRBJ2-2	TRBV5-4	-	TRBD2	TGTGCCAGCAGCTTGGCCCCAGGACTAGGGAACACCGGGGAGCTGTTTTTT	CASSLAPGLGNTGELFF
TRBJ1-6	TRBV5-4	-	TRBD1	TGTGCCAGCAGTTCGACAGGGGGCGCGGGAAATTCACCCCTCCACTTT	CASSSTGGAGNSPLHF
TRBJ2-6	TRBV4-3	few	TRBD1	TGCGCCAGCAGCCAAGATAGGACAGGGGGCACTGGGGCCAACGTCCTGACTTTC	CASSQDRTGGTGANVLTF
TRBJ2-3	TRBV7-9	-	TRBD1	TGTGCCAGCAGCTTAGGCCAGACAGGGGGTAGGACAGATACGCAGTATTTT	CASSLGQTGGRTDTQYF
TRBJ1-4	TRBV2	-	TRBD1	TGTGCCAGCAAGGGGACAGGGTGGAACGAAAAACTGTTTTTT	CASKGTGWNEKLFF
TRBJ2-7	TRBV9	-	-	TGTGCCAGCAGCTTGGAGGGGCTCCACGAGCAGTACTTC	CASSLEGLHEQYF
TRBJ1-5	TRBV2	few	TRBD1	TGTGCCAGCAGTGAGGGACAGGGGGGTTTTCAGCCCCAGCATTTT	CASSEGQGGFQPQHF
TRBJ1-2	TRBV6-5	few	TRBD1	TGTGCCAGCAGTTCCACTAATCAGGGGGGTAAGGGCGGCTACACCTTC	CASSSTNQGGKGGYTF
TRBJ2-7	TRBV18	-	TRBD2	TGTGCCAGCTCACCAACGGGACTAGCGGGATACTACGAGCAGTACTTC	CASSPTGLAGYYEQYF
TRBJ2-1	TRBV18	once	TRBD2	TGTGCCAGCTCACCCTTGGGACTAGCGGGAGGCTTCTCCTACAATGAGCAGTTCTTC	CASSPLGLAGGFSYNEQFF
TRBJ1-2	TRBV2	-	TRBD1	TGTGCCAGCATTGAGTTCCGGGACAGCTATGGCTACACCTTC	CASIEFRDSYGYTF
TRBJ2-7	TRBV6-1	-	-	TGTGCCAGCAGTGAAGACAGGGTCGGGCTTTACGAGCAGTACTTC	CASSEDRVGLYEQYF
TRBJ1-5	TRBV7-9	medium-sized	-	TGTGCCAGCAGCTTAGGGGGCTATAGCAATCAGCCCCAGCATTTT	CASSLGGYSNQPQHF
TRBJ2-3	TRBV2	-	-	TGTGCCAGCAGTCGGGGGGCACGGACAGATACGCAGTATTTT	CASSRGARTDTQYF
TRBJ2-3	TRBV30	-	TRBD2	TGTGCCTGGAGTGTACAACGGCTAGCGGGAGTCGGGGATACGCAGTATTTT	CAWSVQRLAGVGDTQYF
TRBJ1-1	TRBV9	-	-	TGTGCCAGCAGCGAGGGGGGGACTGAAGCTTTCTTT	CASSEGGTEAFF